The 28 T cell receptor beta chains below were found in one sample sequenced in a study of T cells in Graves' hyperthyroidism and ophthalmopathy. What was amplified from RNA transcripts were TCR beta CDR3 regions. A set of HTBI primers served as the primers for a first-round RT-PCR of the TCR CDR3. TCRdb re-analysed the multiplex PCR reads in MiXCR, keeping a single row per CDR3 protein. Of approximately 610,000 distinct CDR3 sequences in the sample, over 15% are singletons; the top ten hold roughly 18%. The material sequenced was blood. Receptor source: a woman between 18 and 30 years old with Graves' hyperthyroidism.

This rearrangement joins TRBV18 to TRBJ2-1; the match to TRBD2 covers 8 bases. J lost 0 bases, V lost 3 bases, and 10 bases had no gene match. CDR3 size: 18 residues. Germline V gives CDR1 KGHSH, CDR2 LQKENI. The DNA of the CDR3 is TGTGCCAGCTCACCTACTAGCGGACTAGCAGACTCCTACAATGAGCAGTTCTTC. Its translation: CASSPTSGLADSYNEQFF.

This clonotype came up many times. The chain couples TRBV6-1 to TRBJ2-7; 7 bases fit TRBD1. This CDR3 comprises 13 residues. Germline trimming cut 5 bases from V and 5 bases from J; bases unmatched to any gene: 6. Germline V gene data show CDR1 as MNHNS and CDR2 as SASEGT. In DNA, the CDR3 is TGTGCCAGCAGTCCGACAGGGTTCCACGAGCAGTACTTC. This encodes CASSPTGFHEQYF.

Ten or more counts support this clonotype. The V call is TRBV6-1, the J call TRBJ2-7; D remains unclear. The germline CDR1 and CDR2 sequences are MNHNS and SASEGT. V lost 5 bases, J lost 0 bases, and 8 bases lay in between. The CDR3 extends over 13 amino acids. The CDR3 loop reads CASSTQHSYEQYF. The CDR3 bases are TGTGCCAGCAGTACGCAGCACTCCTACGAGCAGTACTTC.

The table lists this clonotype with many counts. The CDR3 bases are TGTGCCAGCAGCTTGGGACTGAGGGGGGACGGCTATGGCTACACCTTC. As protein: CASSLGLRGDGYGYTF. The chain combines TRBV13 with TRBJ1-2, with TRBD1 as a possible D gene (6 bases). Germline V gene lookup returns CDR1 PRHDT and CDR2 FYEKMQ (reference sequence). With 3 bases removed from V and 4 bases from J, the gap between germline ends came to 18 bases. The length of the CDR3 is 16 residues.

This clonotype was detected many times. This rearrangement joins TRBV11-2 to TRBJ1-1; D is perhaps TRBD1 (6 bases). V lost 1 base and J 1 base, leaving 10 bases between the germline ends. The germline gives CDR1 SGHAT, CDR2 FQNNGV. This CDR3 has 15 residues. CDR3 sequence reads: CASSLVLQGNTEAFF. CDR3 DNA sequence: TGTGCCAGCAGCTTAGTTTTACAGGGGAACACTGAAGCTTTCTTT. The full variable domain, in which reference TRBV11-2 and TRBJ1-1 provide the parts outside the CDR3, is EAGVAQSPRYKIIEKRQSVAFWCNPISGHATLYWYQQILGQGPKLLIQFQNNGVVDDSQLPKDRFSAERLKGVDSTLKIQPAKLEDSAVYLCASSLVLQGNTEAFFGQGTRLTVV.

The gene calls are TRBV24-1 and TRBJ2-6; D assignment may be TRBD1 or TRBD2 (5 bases each). The CDR3 spans 14 residues. The V and J ends lost 5 bases and 4 bases respectively, with 8 bases between them. CDR1 is KGHDR, CDR2 SFDVKD, per germline. The CDR3 is CATSAGRGANVLTF. The CDR3 DNA sequence: TGTGCCACCAGTGCGGGGCGGGGGGCCAACGTCCTGACTTTC.

This clonotype has only a few counts. This sequence joins TRBV9 and TRBJ2-5, with a tentative D call TRBD1 (5 bases). Trimming left V 4 bases short and J 5 bases short, with 18 bases between. In germline, CDR1 is SGDLS, CDR2 YYNGEE. The CDR3 length is 15 residues. The CDR3 is CASSFRTSLRETQYF. The CDR3 coding sequence is TGTGCCAGCAGCTTTCGGACAAGTCTCCGGGAGACCCAGTACTTC.

In its sample, this clonotype was seen a few times. The V gene is TRBV30, the J gene TRBJ1-3; D not certain. Trimming pared 0 bases from V and 2 bases from J, leaving 5 bases between. The CDR3 runs 13 residues. Germline CDR1 is GTSNPN and CDR2 is SVGIG (reference sequence). The DNA for the CDR3 is TGTGCCTGGAGTGTATTCACTGGAAACACCATATATTTT. Translation: CAWSVFTGNTIYF.

This clonotype was picked up a small number of times. The conserved final phenylalanine or tryptophan is absent from the CDR3, which likely points to a read error. J is TRBJ2-4 and V is TRBV6-1; a weak D match, TRBD1 (5 bases). This CDR3 has 14 amino acids. Germline values: CDR1 MNHNS, CDR2 SASEGT. V gave up 8 bases and J gave up 5 bases, with 16 bases separating them. The CDR3 spells CASFGQGKQNIQYS. The CDR3 region has the DNA TGTGCCAGCTTCGGTCAGGGAAAACAAAACATTCAGTACTCC.

This clonotype was recorded at least ten times. This chain uses TRBV20-1 with TRBJ2-4, with 7 bases that match TRBD1. Germline-derived CDR1 and CDR2 are DFQATT and SNEGSKA (reference sequence). CDR3 length: 15 residues. J gave up 5 bases and V 3 bases, and 10 bases lay outside the gene matches. The CDR3 bases are TGCAGTGCTAGCCTGACCGGGACAGATGAAAACATTCAGTACTTC. Translated: CSASLTGTDENIQYF.

This clonotype was counted many times. The CDR3 reads CSAPMGLAGGRETQYF. CDR3 DNA sequence: TGCAGTGCTCCGATGGGCCTAGCGGGTGGGCGAGAGACCCAGTACTTC. This chain joins TRBV20-1 and TRBJ2-5; 8 nucleotides align to TRBD2. The trim removed 5 bases at V and 4 bases at J, leaving 15 bases unmatched. The CDR3 length is 16 residues. Germline V lookup: CDR1 DFQATT, CDR2 SNEGSKA (reference sequence).

The J gene is TRBJ2-1, the V gene TRBV27, with 10 bases lining up with TRBD2. The J call may be mistaken, given a closer DNA end match to TRBJ2-7. Germline CDR1 MNHEY, CDR2 SMNVEV (reference sequence). This CDR3 region has 16 residues. CDR3 bases: TGTGCCAGCAGTCCCAGCGGGGGGGCCTCGTACAATGAGCAGTACTTC. It encodes CASSPSGGASYNEQYF.

In this sample, this clonotype turned up a few times. This chain joins TRBV27 and TRBJ2-2; 14 nucleotides line up with TRBD2. Germline V CDR1 and CDR2: MNHEY, SMNVEV (reference sequence). This CDR3 region has 16 residues. The trim removed 4 bases at V and 6 bases at J, leaving 4 bases unmatched. The CDR3 coding sequence is TGTGCCAGCAGTTCCCTGGGACTAGCGGGGGCCGGGGAGCTGTTTTTT. Translation: CASSSLGLAGAGELFF.

This clonotype was picked up many times. The chain recombines TRBV20-1 with TRBJ2-5, with D uncertain. This CDR3 comprises 15 residues. V gave up 0 bases and J gave up 2 bases, with 13 bases separating them. Germline values: CDR1 DFQATT, CDR2 SNEGSKA (reference sequence). In DNA, the CDR3 is TGCAGTGCTAGAGATTTTAATAGCTTTCAAGAGACCCAGTACTTC. It specifies CSARDFNSFQETQYF.

V and J are TRBV5-6 and TRBJ2-1; 10 bases map to TRBD1. CDR3 length equals 16 residues. The germline V gene has CDR1 SGHDT and CDR2 YYEEEE. V shed 0 bases, J shed 4 bases, and the junction held 4 bases outside the gene matches. The CDR3 is CASSLARDRGYNEQFF. The CDR3 region has the DNA TGTGCCAGCAGCTTGGCTCGGGACAGGGGATACAATGAGCAGTTCTTC.

This clonotype was counted at least ten times. This chain uses TRBV6-1 with TRBJ1-4; tentatively, D is TRBD1 (5 bases). Trimming removed 3 bases from V and 2 bases from J, with 10 bases in between. The V gene's germline CDR1 is MNHNS and CDR2 SASEGT. The CDR3 contains 15 residues. CDR3 amino acids: CASSDTGRTNEKLFF. As DNA, the CDR3 is TGTGCCAGCAGTGATACAGGACGCACTAATGAAAAACTGTTTTTT.

This clonotype was recorded a few times. V is TRBV19 and J is TRBJ1-2, with 8 bases identical to TRBD1. The CDR3 loop spans 14 amino acids. Germline trimming cut 4 bases from V and 4 bases from J; bases unmatched to any gene: 5. Germline V gene data show CDR1 as LNHDA and CDR2 as SQIVND (reference sequence). The CDR3: CASSTGQGRYGYTF. CDR3 DNA: TGTGCCAGTAGTACCGGACAGGGTCGCTATGGCTACACCTTC. Filled out from reference TRBV19 and TRBJ1-2, the complete variable domain reads DGGITQSPKYLFRKEGQNVTLSCEQNLNHDAMYWYRQDPGQGLRLIYYSQIVNDFQKGDIAEGYSVSREKKESFPLTVTSAQKNPTAFYLCASSTGQGRYGYTFGSGTRLTVV.

This clonotype was recorded at least ten times. The chain uses TRBV10-3 and TRBJ2-7; no clear D. The CDR3 has 13 amino acids. CDR1 is ENHRY, CDR2 SYGVKD, per germline. Trimming removed 6 bases from V and 6 bases from J, with 15 bases in between. The CDR3 sequence is CAISVDGQVEQYF. In nucleotides, the CDR3 is TGTGCCATCAGCGTAGACGGGCAGGTCGAGCAGTACTTC.

As concerns this clonotype: A read error is possible here, since a much larger clone lies one base away. This rearrangement joins TRBV20-1 to TRBJ2-5; tentative D call: TRBD2 (6 bases). This CDR3 contains 19 residues. With 3 bases removed from V and 2 bases from J, the gap between germline ends came to 28 bases. Germline CDR1 and CDR2: DFQATT and SNEGSKA (reference sequence). The CDR3 here is CSASRPSDDFPGSQETQYF. The CDR3 DNA reads TGCAGTGCTAGTCGACCTAGCGACGACTTTCCCGGTAGTCAAGAGACCCAGTACTTC.

In its sample, this clonotype was seen many times. The chain has TRBV20-1 and TRBJ2-1, with 9 bases fitting TRBD2. The V gene's germline CDR1 is DFQATT and CDR2 SNEGSKA (reference sequence). The length of the CDR3 is 16 residues. V trimming: 6 bases; J trimming: 4 bases; junction bases outside the gene matches: 13. CDR3 DNA: TGCAGTGCCCGGGGCGGGAGCGGGAGGCATTACAATGAGCAGTTCTTC. Amino acids: CSARGGSGRHYNEQFF.

This clonotype was seen a handful of times. The chain joins TRBV7-9 to TRBJ1-1; 8 bases agree with TRBD1. This CDR3 has 13 amino acids. With V trimmed by 6 bases and J by 5 bases, 5 bases remained unmatched. Germline values: CDR1 SEHNR, CDR2 FQNEAQ (reference sequence). CDR3 sequence (DNA): TGTGCCAGCAGTCCGGACAGGGAGACTGAAGCTTTCTTT. Amino acids: CASSPDRETEAFF. Looking up the rest from reference TRBV7-9 and TRBJ1-1 gives the full variable domain: DTGVSQNPRHKITKRGQNVTFRCDPISEHNRLYWYRQTLGQGPEFLTYFQNEAQLEKSRLLSDRFSAERPKGSFSTLEIQRTEQGDSAMYLCASSPDRETEAFFGQGTRLTVV.

This sequence joins TRBV24-1 and TRBJ1-1; D is unclear. Per the germline V gene, CDR1 is KGHDR and CDR2 is SFDVKD. This CDR3 comprises 12 residues. Deletions cut 7 bases from V and 0 bases from J, with 5 bases between. The CDR3 DNA sequence: TGTGCCACCAGGGGTCTGAACACTGAAGCTTTCTTT. Amino acid sequence: CATRGLNTEAFF.

This clonotype has ten or more counts. V gene TRBV24-1 combines with J gene TRBJ2-1; TRBD2 matches at 7 bases. The CDR3 is 15 amino acids. V dropped 4 bases and J dropped 10; count of bases not matched to a gene: 12. Germline CDR1 KGHDR, CDR2 SFDVKD. CDR3 in DNA: TGTGCCACCAGTGACCCTGGACTAGAGGCAATGGAGCAGTTCTTC. Its translation: CATSDPGLEAMEQFF.

The rearrangement uses TRBV12-3 or TRBV12-4 and TRBJ2-5, with 8 bases matching TRBD1. After removal of 6 bases from V and 4 bases from J, the junction contained 13 bases not matched to a gene. The CDR3 is made up of 16 amino acids. The DNA of the CDR3 is TGTGCCAGCAGCCCGTTTGGGCAGGGGGCGGTAGAGACCCAGTACTTC. Its protein product is CASSPFGQGAVETQYF.

In its sample, this clonotype was seen a few times. The chain uses TRBV24-1 and TRBJ1-2, with TRBD1 as a possible D gene (5 bases). The CDR3 totals 14 residues. The germline V gene encodes CDR1 KGHDR and CDR2 SFDVKD. Trimming took off 3 bases at V and 3 bases at J, with 10 bases between the two ends. CDR3 sequence reads: CATSDPGPYYGYTF. CDR3 in DNA: TGTGCCACCAGTGATCCAGGGCCCTACTATGGCTACACCTTC.

The sample holds a few counts of this clonotype. The rearrangement joins TRBV4-1 to TRBJ2-7; weak D call: TRBD1 (6 bases). The CDR3 covers 14 residues. The V end lost 0 bases, the J end lost 2 bases, and 8 bases lay between the germline ends. CDR1 and CDR2 from the germline V gene are MGHRA and YSYEKL. The CDR3 reads CASSQEAGAYEQYF. The CDR3 DNA is TGCGCCAGCAGCCAAGAGGCAGGGGCCTACGAGCAGTACTTC.

This clonotype showed up many times. The rearrangement uses TRBV30 and TRBJ1-1; 8 bases line up with TRBD1. The CDR3 runs to 14 residues. Germline V CDR1 and CDR2: GTSNPN, SVGIG (reference sequence). Trimming cost V 3 bases and J 7 bases; bases outside gene matches: 10. CDR3 sequence reads: CAWRGQAVWSEAFF. In DNA, the CDR3 is TGTGCCTGGAGGGGACAGGCTGTGTGGAGTGAAGCTTTCTTT.

This clonotype was detected a few times. The chain combines TRBV19 with TRBJ2-5; no definite D call. The CDR3 has 13 amino acids. Germline CDR1 is LNHDA and CDR2 is SQIVND (reference sequence). V shed 1 base and J shed 4 bases, with 7 bases lying between them. The CDR3 DNA sequence: TGTGCCAGTAGTATAGGACGGCTAGAGACCCAGTACTTC. Translating it yields CASSIGRLETQYF.